A selection of T cell receptor beta chains follows, all from one sample in a study of cytomegalovirus exposure and HLA in healthy donors. Libraries were prepared by immunoSEQ multiplex PCR; TCRdb keeps only in-frame clonotypes and omits some of them. Of nearly 100,000 clones listed, roughly 10% are singletons. Sequenced: PBMCs. These receptors were collected from a man between 50 and 59 years old in good health and CMV-seropositive. Both conserved end residues are trimmed from each CDR3.

J	V	CDR3
TRBJ1-5	TRBV6-1	ASSEGRKGRGQPQH
TRBJ2-7	TRBV21-1	ASSKGPVVAGDHEQY
TRBJ1-2	TRBV28	ASKLTAGRGGYT
TRBJ2-1	TRBV7-6	ASSGTSGMSEQF
TRBJ2-1	TRBV4-2	ASSQAASAEQF
TRBJ2-7	TRBV28	ASSYGTGLYEQY
TRBJ2-7	TRBV6-5	ASARGGGYEQY
TRBJ2-3	TRBV29-1	SVEGGVYTDKQY
TRBJ1-1	TRBV7-9	ASSLQGPSVTEAF
TRBJ1-4	TRBV9	ASSVFRGTGDEKLF
TRBJ1-1	TRBV29-1	SVRTGEAF
TRBJ2-1	TRBV10-1	ASSDEGRDEQF
TRBJ1-1	TRBV4-2	ASSQQDRTEAF
TRBJ1-2	TRBV5-1	ASISGTAVNYGYT
TRBJ2-3	TRBV6-4	ASSVRDTDTQY
TRBJ2-2	TRBV6-1	ASSEAVGRFLFGLF
TRBJ1-3	TRBV5-1	ASSVTGVGSGNTIY
TRBJ2-1	TRBV15	ATSRDRLRLADGNEQF
TRBJ1-3	TRBV28	ASRPAGTGGFSSGNTIY
TRBJ1-2	TRBV5-4	ASSYKSTGGSYGYT
TRBJ2-7	TRBV4-1	ASSQDRESTGSEQY
TRBJ2-1	TRBV4-2	ASSQGTGGNEQF
TRBJ1-2	TRBV4-1	ASSQEGDRGGGYT
TRBJ1-2	TRBV5-6	ASSTTEYYGYT
TRBJ2-5	TRBV27	ASSRDFSTQY
TRBJ1-4	TRBV15	ATSLGEGGWEKLF
TRBJ1-3	TRBV6-5	ASSKGQGARNTIY
TRBJ1-4	TRBV6-1	ASRGRPNEKLF
TRBJ1-4	TRBV28	ASSQTGVNEKLF
TRBJ2-1	TRBV5-4	ASRDGFGGMGENEQF
TRBJ1-6	TRBV5-8	ASSPIMRNNSPLH
TRBJ2-2	TRBV9	ASSVGTSGRAGELF
TRBJ1-1	TRBV6-5	ASSLGVGTEAF
TRBJ2-3	TRBV7-2	ASSIPTGGVDTQY
TRBJ1-5	TRBV7-2	ASSSGQTQPQH
TRBJ1-5	TRBV28	ASSSEILNRVGNQPQH
TRBJ1-1	TRBV7-9	AGGWNTEAF
TRBJ2-1	TRBV14	ASSPARTTEQF
TRBJ1-6	TRBV7-9	ASSPETGLNSPLH
TRBJ2-2	TRBV19	ASSLKTGGWGGELF